The clone carrying this T cell receptor beta chain has more than one count but fewer than ten. This sample is drawn from a study of cytomegalovirus exposure and HLA in healthy donors. Germline V gives CDR1 MNHEY, CDR2 SVGAGI. The V gene lost 2 bases and the J gene lost 2 bases, with 6 bases spanning the gap. The CDR3 is 13 residues long. PCR involved 60 Vbeta and 13 Jbeta primers. Produced via immunoSEQ multiplex PCR; TCRdb's table is partial and in-frame only. The sample lists approximately 160,000 clones, around 75% occurring once. The material sequenced was PBMCs. The source is a male donor in good health and CMV-seronegative. The chain couples TRBV6-5 to TRBJ1-2; D is undetermined. In nucleotides, the CDR3 is TGTGCCAGCAGTTACCGCCGGAACTATGGCTACACCTTC. Its protein is CASSYRRNYGYTF.